A single sample gave rise to the 29 T cell receptor beta chains below, sequenced in a study of beta chain features in type 1 diabetes. All of the isolated RNA was reverse transcribed, so expressed TCRB transcripts were sequenced. The assay was immunoSEQ multiplex PCR, and TCRdb's table has in-frame clones only and misses some. The repertoire holds a few hundred thousand clones, with about 23% as singletons. What these receptors recognize is not known. Regarding the study as a whole: All four CD4+ subsets from Type 1 diabetes patients carried moderately but significantly shorter TCRB CDR3s.

The sample was naive CD4+ T cells from blood. The receptor set was obtained from a woman aged 25 to 45 with type 1 diabetes.

This clone was detected only a few times. This chain joins TRBV29-1 and TRBJ2-1; the D gene is possibly TRBD2 (5 bases). The CDR3 loop spans 14 amino acids. In germline, CDR1 is SQVTM, CDR2 ANQGSEA. V gave up 3 bases and J gave up 0 bases, with 9 bases separating them. In DNA, the CDR3 is TGCAGCGTTGATACGGGAAACTCCTACAATGAGCAGTTCTTC. Translating gives CSVDTGNSYNEQFF.

The chain combines TRBV30 with TRBJ2-7; tentatively, D is TRBD2 (5 bases). The CDR3 has 13 amino acids. Between the trimmed V and J ends, which lost 2 bases and 6 bases, there was a span of 14 bases. From germline, CDR1 is GTSNPN and CDR2 SVGIG (reference sequence). CDR3 DNA: TGTGCCTGGAGTACCCGGGATGGGTCCGAGCAGTACTTC. It translates to CAWSTRDGSEQYF.

This chain uses TRBV21-1 with TRBJ2-7; the table's D call of TRBD1 was not tested on the DNA. TRBV21-1 is annotated as a pseudogene. The CDR3 is 13 amino acids. DNA of the CDR3: TGTGCCAGCACCATAGGGGACAGCTACGAGCAGTACTTC. Amino acids: CASTIGDSYEQYF.

The chain joins TRBV30 to TRBJ2-7, with D uncertain. This CDR3 has 14 amino acids. V was cut by 0 bases and J by 0 bases, with 9 bases left in between. In germline, CDR1 is GTSNPN, CDR2 SVGIG (reference sequence). CDR3 in DNA: TGTGCCTGGAGTGTATGGGCCAGCTCCTACGAGCAGTACTTC. Its translation: CAWSVWASSYEQYF. Full variable domain (rest looked up from reference TRBV30 and TRBJ2-7): SQTIHQWPATLVQPVGSPLSLECTVEGTSNPNLYWYRQAAGRGLQLLFYSVGIGQISSEVPQNLSASRPQDRQFILSSKKLLLSDSGFYLCAWSVWASSYEQYFGPGTRLTVT.

The genes are TRBV18 and TRBJ1-2; TRBD1 aligns across 7 bases. This CDR3 has 12 residues. V lost 4 bases to trimming and J lost 8 bases; unmatched junction nucleotides: 4. Germline assignment: CDR1 KGHSH and CDR2 LQKENI. This CDR3 reads CASSLDRVGYTF. The CDR3 nucleotides are TGTGCCAGCTCACTAGACAGGGTCGGCTACACCTTC.

The J gene is TRBJ2-1, the V gene TRBV7-2; TRBD2 might be the D (6 bases). CDR1 and CDR2 from the germline V gene are SGHTA and FQGNSA. V shed 5 bases and J shed 6 bases, with 20 bases lying between them. CDR3 length: 16 amino acids. The CDR3 here is CASSPQPGVGGNEQFF. The CDR3 DNA reads TGTGCCAGCAGCCCGCAACCGGGAGTCGGGGGCAATGAGCAGTTCTTC.

The chain is built from TRBV5-1 and TRBJ1-2, with 7 bases aligning to TRBD1. V trimming: 1 base; J trimming: 3 bases; junction bases outside the gene matches: 3. Germline assignment: CDR1 SGHRS and CDR2 YFSETQ. The CDR3 covers 14 residues. The CDR3 region has the DNA TGCGCCAGCAGCTTGTGGCAGGGGGACTATGGCTACACCTTC. Translated: CASSLWQGDYGYTF.

The V gene is TRBV30, the J gene TRBJ2-5, with D unresolved. The end of the DNA is better explained by TRBJ2-7, so the J call may be wrong. CDR1 is GTSNPN, CDR2 SVGIG, per germline (reference sequence). There are 10 residues in the CDR3. The CDR3 coding sequence is TGTGCCTGGAGTTCGAGCGAGCAGTACTTC. The encoded protein is CAWSSSEQYF.

The sample holds a few counts of this clone. V is TRBV15 and J is TRBJ2-1; tentatively, D is TRBD2 (6 bases). V lost 0 bases, J lost 3 bases, and 12 bases lay in between. The V gene's germline CDR1 is LNHNV and CDR2 YYDKDF (reference sequence). CDR3 length: 16 residues. The CDR3 spells CATSRDLASDYNEQFF. CDR3 nucleotides: TGTGCCACCAGCAGAGATTTGGCTAGCGACTACAATGAGCAGTTCTTC.

This clone was observed a few times. The chain recombines TRBV18 with TRBJ2-5, with a tentative D call TRBD2 (5 bases). Trimming removed 5 bases from V and 5 bases from J, with 9 bases in between. Per germline, CDR1 KGHSH and CDR2 LQKENI. This CDR3 has 12 residues. CDR3 sequence (DNA): TGTGCCAGCTCAGACCCGGGGGAGACCCAGTACTTC. The encoded protein is CASSDPGETQYF.

The rearrangement uses TRBV19 and TRBJ2-3, with 8 bases lining up with TRBD2. The CDR3 extends over 16 amino acids. The germline V gene encodes CDR1 LNHDA and CDR2 SQIVND (reference sequence). V was pared by 2 bases and J by 2 bases, with 6 bases of the junction left unmatched. The CDR3 is CASSISTGGYTDTQYF. In nucleotides, the CDR3 is TGTGCCAGTAGTATATCGACGGGAGGGTACACAGATACGCAGTATTTT.

In this sample, this clone turned up a few times. This chain links TRBV2 with TRBJ2-7; D not resolved. V lost 1 base, J lost 6 bases, and 7 bases lay in between. This CDR3 contains 12 residues. Per the germline V gene, CDR1 is SNHLY and CDR2 is FYNNEI. The CDR3 nucleotides read TGTGCCAGCAGTGAAGATTCATCCGAGCAGTACTTC. It yields the protein CASSEDSSEQYF. Looking up the rest from reference TRBV2 and TRBJ2-7 gives the full variable domain: EPEVTQTPSHQVTQMGQEVILRCVPISNHLYFYWYRQILGQKVEFLVSFYNNEISEKSEIFDDQFSVERPDGSNFTLKIRSTKLEDSAMYFCASSEDSSEQYFGPGTRLTVT.

CDR3 coding DNA: TGCAGCGTTGAAGAGACAGCTCGTGTCACTGAAGCTTTCTTT. Protein sequence: CSVEETARVTEAFF. This chain links TRBV29-1 with TRBJ1-1; possibly TRBD1 for D (5 bases). Germline V gene lookup returns CDR1 SQVTM and CDR2 ANQGSEA. There are 14 residues in the CDR3. The V and J ends lost 0 bases and 4 bases respectively, with 12 bases between them.

This clone came up a few times. The rearrangement links TRBV30 to TRBJ2-7; 11 bases map to TRBD1. Unmatched junction bases numbered 9, after V lost 5 bases and J lost 3 bases. The CDR3 contains 15 residues. From germline, CDR1 is GTSNPN and CDR2 SVGIG (reference sequence). The CDR3 reads CAWDVRDRGSYEQYF. The DNA of the CDR3 is TGTGCCTGGGATGTTAGGGACAGGGGGAGCTACGAGCAGTACTTC.

This clone was seen a few times. The chain is built from TRBV7-9 and TRBJ2-7; 14 bases agree with TRBD2. CDR1 is SEHNR and CDR2 is FQNEAQ in the germline V gene (reference sequence). CDR3 length: 16 amino acids. The J segment lost 7 bases and the V segment lost 5 bases, leaving 10 bases of the junction unmatched. Written as DNA, the CDR3 is TGTGCCAGCAGCCCTCCGGGACTAGCGGGAGTAGGGGAGCAGTACTTC. Translated: CASSPPGLAGVGEQYF.

The V call is TRBV28, the J call TRBJ2-7; 9 positions match TRBD2. V gave up 1 base and J gave up 7 bases; unmatched junction bases: 11. CDR3 length: 16 amino acids. The germline CDR1 and CDR2 sequences are MDHEN and SYDVKM. CDR3: CASSLSRGLSGREQYF. CDR3 coding DNA: TGTGCCAGCAGTTTATCCCGCGGGTTAAGCGGGAGGGAGCAGTACTTC.

This sequence joins TRBV4-1 and TRBJ1-1; D uncertain. From germline, CDR1 is MGHRA and CDR2 YSYEKL. The CDR3 has 14 residues. The germline V and J ends were trimmed by 2 bases and 4 bases, with 11 bases remaining between them. The CDR3 nucleotides read TGCGCCAGCAGCCAATATTCCTCCTCCACTGAAGCTTTCTTT. This codes for CASSQYSSSTEAFF.

This clone was seen a few times. V usage is TRBV29-1 and J usage is TRBJ1-2, with D unclear. With 0 bases removed from V and 1 base from J, the gap between germline ends came to 12 bases. The CDR3 is 15 residues long. Germline CDR1 and CDR2: SQVTM and ANQGSEA. CDR3 coding DNA: TGCAGCGTTGAAGATCCCGGGTATAGTAACTATGGCTACACCTTC. Translating it yields CSVEDPGYSNYGYTF.

The V call is TRBV4-2, the J call TRBJ2-3, with TRBD2 matching 11 bases. V trimming: 0 bases; J trimming: 0 bases; junction bases outside the gene matches: 5. CDR3 length: 18 amino acids. Germline CDR1 reads LGHNA; CDR2 reads YNFKEQ. CDR3 bases: TGTGCCAGCAGCCAAGAAGGAGGACTAGCGGGTAGCACAGATACGCAGTATTTT. It codes for CASSQEGGLAGSTDTQYF.

This chain uses TRBV12-5 with TRBJ1-1; D not certain. Germline V gene lookup returns CDR1 LGHNT and CDR2 FRNRAP. The CDR3 extends over 10 amino acids. Trimming pared 4 bases from V and 11 bases from J, leaving 8 bases between. The CDR3 spells CASGSISAFF. The CDR3 DNA reads as TGTGCTAGTGGTTCGATTAGCGCTTTCTTT.

J is TRBJ2-1 and V is TRBV7-6, with 7 nucleotides matching TRBD2. CDR1 is SGHVS, CDR2 FNYEAQ, per germline. The CDR3 is 15 residues long. V lost 4 bases, J lost 7 bases, and 10 bases stayed unmatched. CDR3 loop: CASSSPFGRFNEQFF. The DNA for the CDR3 is TGTGCCAGCAGCTCCCCGTTCGGGAGGTTTAATGAGCAGTTCTTC.

This chain connects TRBV19 to TRBJ2-2, with D possibly TRBD1 on 7 matching bases. The ends were cut back, 1 base at V and 4 bases at J, with 13 bases in the middle. There are 16 residues in the CDR3. CDR1 and CDR2 from the germline V gene are LNHDA and SQIVND (reference sequence). The CDR3, as DNA: TGTGCCAGTAGTATAGCGGAGGGGGCTGGCACCGGGGAGCTGTTTTTT. Residues: CASSIAEGAGTGELFF.

The chain joins TRBV4-1 to TRBJ1-1, with a weak D call TRBD1 (5 bases). This CDR3 is built from 14 residues. Trimming removed 3 bases from V and 1 base from J, with 9 bases in between. Germline CDR1 and CDR2: MGHRA and YSYEKL. The CDR3 coding sequence is TGCGCCAGCAGCCATTTTGGGGCGAACACTGAAGCTTTCTTT. Residues: CASSHFGANTEAFF.

This clone appeared a few times. The CDR3 sequence: CASSEALAGTEETQYF. CDR3 nucleotide sequence: TGTGCCAGCAGTGAAGCCCTAGCGGGAACGGAAGAGACCCAGTACTTC. The V call is TRBV6-1, the J call TRBJ2-5, with 9 bases that match TRBD2. The CDR3 contains 16 residues. Germline trimming cut 0 bases from V and 3 bases from J; bases unmatched to any gene: 5. CDR1 and CDR2 (germline): MNHNS, SASEGT.

This clone was recorded a few times. The chain has TRBV7-9 and TRBJ1-2, with D unclear. The V and J ends lost 5 bases and 6 bases respectively, with 13 bases between them. This CDR3 is 13 amino acids long. CDR1 is SEHNR, CDR2 FQNEAQ, per germline (reference sequence). CDR3 nucleotide sequence: TGTGCCAGCAGCCGATCCGATCTAGATGGCTACACCTTC. Its protein product is CASSRSDLDGYTF.

This clone showed up just a few times. The chain carries TRBV2 and TRBJ2-7; D might be TRBD2 (6 bases). V was pared by 4 bases and J by 5 bases, with 15 bases between. The CDR3 spans 14 residues. Per the germline V gene, CDR1 is SNHLY and CDR2 is FYNNEI. CDR3 sequence (DNA): TGTGCCAGCAGTGTTGCGGGATACGTCCACGAGCAGTACTTC. Its translation: CASSVAGYVHEQYF. The full variable domain, rest sourced from reference TRBV2 and TRBJ2-7, is EPEVTQTPSHQVTQMGQEVILRCVPISNHLYFYWYRQILGQKVEFLVSFYNNEISEKSEIFDDQFSVERPDGSNFTLKIRSTKLEDSAMYFCASSVAGYVHEQYFGPGTRLTVT.

This chain uses TRBV7-9 with TRBJ2-1; D is possibly TRBD2 (5 bases). Trimming took 1 base from V and 0 from J, leaving 10 bases between them. The CDR3 length is 16 residues. Germline V CDR1 and CDR2: SEHNR, FQNEAQ (reference sequence). This chain's CDR3 is CASSLGRGSSYNEQFF. Here the CDR3 DNA reads TGTGCCAGCAGCTTAGGCCGGGGAAGCTCCTACAATGAGCAGTTCTTC.

The V and J genes are TRBV19 and TRBJ2-2; 12 bases are shared with TRBD2. Looked up from germline, CDR1 is LNHDA and CDR2 is SQIVND (reference sequence). The junction had 6 bases not matched to a gene; V was cut back by 10 bases and J by 6 bases. This CDR3 comprises 14 residues. CDR3 residues: CATSTSGSSGELFF. The CDR3 DNA reads as TGTGCCACCTCGACTAGCGGGAGCTCCGGGGAGCTGTTTTTT.

This chain connects TRBV13 to TRBJ1-1, with no clear D. The V end lost 5 bases, the J end lost 11 bases, and 18 bases lay between the germline ends. Germline values: CDR1 PRHDT, CDR2 FYEKMQ (reference sequence). There are 13 residues in the CDR3. CDR3 sequence (DNA): TGTGCCAGCAGCGTTTCCGCTACCAAAGTGGCTTTCTTT. Translating it yields CASSVSATKVAFF.